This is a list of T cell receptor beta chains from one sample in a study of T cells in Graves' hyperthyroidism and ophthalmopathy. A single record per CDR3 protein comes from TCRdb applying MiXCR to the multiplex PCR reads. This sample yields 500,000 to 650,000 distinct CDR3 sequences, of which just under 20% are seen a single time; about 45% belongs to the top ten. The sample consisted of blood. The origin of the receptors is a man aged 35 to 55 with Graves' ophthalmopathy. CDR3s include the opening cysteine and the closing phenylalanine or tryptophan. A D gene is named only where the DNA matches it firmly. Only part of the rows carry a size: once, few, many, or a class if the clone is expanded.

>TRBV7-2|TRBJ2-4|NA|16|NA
TGTGCCAGCAGCCCAGGCGCAGGGAGTGCCAAAAACATTCAGTACTTC
CASSPGAGSAKNIQYF
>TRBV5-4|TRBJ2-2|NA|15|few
TGTGCCAGCAGCTCGGGACTTAAGAACACCGGGGAGCTGTTTTTT
CASSSGLKNTGELFF
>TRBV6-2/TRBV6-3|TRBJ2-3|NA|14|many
TGTGCCAGCAGCCAACTAGCTTCGGCAGATACGCAGTATTTT
CASSQLASADTQYF
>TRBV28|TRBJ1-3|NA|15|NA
TGTGCCAGCAGTTCCCCCGCGGGGGTGGAAAACACCATATATTTT
CASSSPAGVENTIYF
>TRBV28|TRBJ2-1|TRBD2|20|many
TGTGCCAGCAAGTTCTCACACAGGGGGACTAGCGTCCACTCCTACAATGAGCAGTTCTTC
CASKFSHRGTSVHSYNEQFF
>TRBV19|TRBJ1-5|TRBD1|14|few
TGTGCCCTAGGTCTGACAGGGGGTGGTCAGCCCCAGCATTTT
CALGLTGGGQPQHF
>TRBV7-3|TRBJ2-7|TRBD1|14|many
TGTGCCAGCAGCCCCGGACAGGGGGGCAACGAGCAGTACTTC
CASSPGQGGNEQYF
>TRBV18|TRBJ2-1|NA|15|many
TGTGCCAGCTCACCACCGGGCCCAAGGATGGATGAGCAGTTCTTC
CASSPPGPRMDEQFF
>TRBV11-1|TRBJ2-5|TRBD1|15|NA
TGTGCCACCTCCGGGACAGGGAGGGTGGTTGGGACCCAGTACTTC
CATSGTGRVVGTQYF
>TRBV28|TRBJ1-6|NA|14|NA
TGTGCCTCTAATACGGGGCCGCATAATTCACCCCTCCACTTT
CASNTGPHNSPLHF
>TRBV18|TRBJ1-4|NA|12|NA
TGTGCCAGCTCACCTACGAGCGGGAAACTGTTTTTT
CASSPTSGKLFF
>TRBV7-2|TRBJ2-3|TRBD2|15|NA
TGTGCCAGCAGCTTGTGGAGCGGGGACACAGATACGCAGTATTTT
CASSLWSGDTDTQYF
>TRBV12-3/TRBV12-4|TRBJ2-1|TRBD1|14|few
TGTGCCAGCAGTTTAGAACAGGGGGAAGGTGAGCAGTTCTTC
CASSLEQGEGEQFF
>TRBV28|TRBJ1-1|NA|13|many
TGTGCCAGCAGTTTAGGTAGAGGAACTGAAGCTTTCTTT
CASSLGRGTEAFF
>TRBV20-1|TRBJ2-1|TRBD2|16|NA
TGCAGTGCTAGAGCCGACCCACGGGAGGGCCATAGGGAGCAGTTCTTC
CSARADPREGHREQFF
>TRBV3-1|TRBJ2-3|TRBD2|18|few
TGTGCCAGCAGCCGGATGGGACTAGCGGGGGGGCTTATAGATACGCAGTATTTT
CASSRMGLAGGLIDTQYF
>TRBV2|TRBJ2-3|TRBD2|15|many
TGTGCCAGCAGTCCGGGGGGGGCAGGCACAGATACGCAGTATTTT
CASSPGGAGTDTQYF
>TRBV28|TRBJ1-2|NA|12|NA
TGTGCCAGCAGTTTATACGCCTATGGCTACACCTTC
CASSLYAYGYTF
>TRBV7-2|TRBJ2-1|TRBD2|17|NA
TGTGCCAGCAGCTTAGAGGCGGCGGGAGCGACCCCAACAACTCAGTTCTTC
CASSLEAAGATPTTQFF
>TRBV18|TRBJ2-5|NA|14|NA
TGTGCCAGCTCACCACCGAATACCCAAGAGACCCAGTACTTC
CASSPPNTQETQYF
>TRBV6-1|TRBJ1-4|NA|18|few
TGTGCCAGCAGTGAAGCAGGGGGGTCCGGGAGCGGGGGTGAAAAACTGTTTTTT
CASSEAGGSGSGGEKLFF
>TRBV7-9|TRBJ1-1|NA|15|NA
TGTGCCAGCAGCTTAGATGTGAGGGAGTACACTGAAGCTTTCTTT
CASSLDVREYTEAFF
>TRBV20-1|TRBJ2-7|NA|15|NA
TGCAGTGCTAGAAAAGGCGGGGGCAGCTCCTACGAGCAGTACTTC
CSARKGGGSSYEQYF
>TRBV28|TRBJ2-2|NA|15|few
TGTGCCAGCAGTTCCGACATGAAATCGACGGGGGAGCTGTTTTTT
CASSSDMKSTGELFF
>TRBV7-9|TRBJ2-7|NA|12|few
TGTGCCAGCAGCTTAACTATCTACGAGCAGTACTTC
CASSLTIYEQYF
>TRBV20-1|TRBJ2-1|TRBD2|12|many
TGCAGTGCCCTGAGCGGGATCTATGAGCAGTTCTTC
CSALSGIYEQFF
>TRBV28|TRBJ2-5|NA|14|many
TGTGCCAGCAGTTTAAGGAGCTACCAAGAGACCCAGTACTTC
CASSLRSYQETQYF
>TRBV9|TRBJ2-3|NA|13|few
TGTGCCAGCAGCGTTGAGGCCACAGATACGCAGTATTTT
CASSVEATDTQYF
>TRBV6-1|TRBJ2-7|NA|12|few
TGTGCCAGCACACTTGACGGGTACGAGCAGTACTTC
CASTLDGYEQYF
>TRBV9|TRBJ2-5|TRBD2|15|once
TGTGCCAGCAGCGTAGGACTAGCCGGTGAAAAGACCCAGTACTTC
CASSVGLAGEKTQYF
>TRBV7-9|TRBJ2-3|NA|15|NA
TGTGCCAGCAGCTTATTAGGGGCGGAGACAGATACGCAGTATTTT
CASSLLGAETDTQYF
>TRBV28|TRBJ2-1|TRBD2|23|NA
TGTGCCAGCAGTTCCCCCGGGGGGCGCCCCGGCCTAGCGGGAGGTGTAAGCCGCAATGAGCAGTTCTTC
CASSSPGGRPGLAGGVSRNEQFF
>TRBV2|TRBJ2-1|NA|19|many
TGTGCCAGCAGTGAAGCTTGGGGGCCGGGTGGGGGAGGGTACAATGAGCAGTTCTTC
CASSEAWGPGGGGYNEQFF
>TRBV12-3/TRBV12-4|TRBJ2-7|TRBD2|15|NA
TGTGCCAGCAGTTTAACTAGCGGGGGGCCGGGAGGAGAGTACTTC
CASSLTSGGPGGEYF
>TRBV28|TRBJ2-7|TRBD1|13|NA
TGTGCCAGCAGTTGGACAGGGGGTCTCGAGCAGTACTTC
CASSWTGGLEQYF
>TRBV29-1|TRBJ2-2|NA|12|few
TGCAGCGTTGAACTAGCGACCGGGGAGCTGTTTTTT
CSVELATGELFF
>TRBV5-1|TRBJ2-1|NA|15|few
TGCGCCAGCAGCTTTGGACTAACGGGTAACAATGAGCAGTTCTTC
CASSFGLTGNNEQFF
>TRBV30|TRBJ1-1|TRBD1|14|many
TGTGCCTGGTGCCTGAACAGGGGGCACACTGAAGCTTTCTTT
CAWCLNRGHTEAFF
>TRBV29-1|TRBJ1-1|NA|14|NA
TGCAGCGTCAGTTTTGACAGGACCAACACTGAAGCTTTCTTT
CSVSFDRTNTEAFF
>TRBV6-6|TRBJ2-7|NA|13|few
TGTGCCAGCAGTTACTCCATTACCTACGAGCAGTACTTC
CASSYSITYEQYF
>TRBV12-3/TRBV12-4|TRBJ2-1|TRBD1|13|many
TGTGCCAGCAGTTCCGACGACAGGGATGAGCAGTTCTTC
CASSSDDRDEQFF
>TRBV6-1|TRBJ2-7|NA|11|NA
TGTGCCAGCAGTAAAGCGCACGAGCAGTACTTC
CASSKAHEQYF
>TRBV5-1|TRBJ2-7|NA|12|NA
TGCGCCAGCAGCTTGGGCCATGGGGAGCAGTACTTC
CASSLGHGEQYF
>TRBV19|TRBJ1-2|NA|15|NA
TGTGCCAGTAGTATAGATATTAGCACAGGGCGCGGCTACACCTTC
CASSIDISTGRGYTF
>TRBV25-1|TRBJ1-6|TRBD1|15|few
TGTGCCAGCAGCCAGGAGGGGGCCTTTAATTCACCCCTCCACTTT
CASSQEGAFNSPLHF
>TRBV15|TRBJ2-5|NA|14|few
TGTGCCACCAGCCCCGAACGGGGGTCGGAGACCCAGTACTTC
CATSPERGSETQYF
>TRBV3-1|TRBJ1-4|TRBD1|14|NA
TGTGCCAGCAGACACAGGGGCCAGGGTGAAAAACTGTTTTTT
CASRHRGQGEKLFF
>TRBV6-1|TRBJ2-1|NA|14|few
TGTGCCAGCGCGAAGGACGGTACCTACAATGAGCAGTTCTTC
CASAKDGTYNEQFF
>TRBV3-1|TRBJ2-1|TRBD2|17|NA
TGTGCCAGCACCCCAACCGAGACTAGCGGGAGAGGGCATGAGCAGTTCTTC
CASTPTETSGRGHEQFF
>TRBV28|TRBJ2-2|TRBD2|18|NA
TGTGCCAGCAGCCGAACCGTGACTAGCGGGGCCCGACCCGGGGAGCTGTTTTTT
CASSRTVTSGARPGELFF
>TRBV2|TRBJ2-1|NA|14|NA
TGTGCCAGCAGCTCCTTAAGGGGATACAATGAGCAGTTCTTC
CASSSLRGYNEQFF
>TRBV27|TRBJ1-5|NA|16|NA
TGTGCCAGCAGTTTTGTTTTTCGGGGGTCCGGTCAGCCCCAGCATTTT
CASSFVFRGSGQPQHF
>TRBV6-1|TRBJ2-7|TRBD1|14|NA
TGTGCCAGCCCCATGGACAGGGGTGTCGACGAGCAGTACTTC
CASPMDRGVDEQYF